This T cell receptor beta chain stems from a study of shared clonotypes between healthy human individuals. Broader study findings: Lower generation probabilities were found for non-shared clonotypes than for those shared by all four donors.

V gave up 8 bases and J gave up 5 bases, with 6 bases separating them. The CDR3 is 10 residues long. Per the germline V gene, CDR1 is MNHEY and CDR2 is SMNVEV (reference sequence). CD4+ cell separation produced CD45RA+ naive and CD45RA-negative memory subsets. On sorted subsets, replicate PCRs used about 0.2 ug DNA, or tens of thousands of T cell genomes. Data came from immunoSEQ multiplex PCR; TCRdb stores just in-frame clones and leaves some out. The sample records approximately 1,500,000 clones, more than 95% being singletons. Remarks on this clone: Its matching antigen is unknown.

Material for sequencing was naive CD4+ T cells sorted from blood. Subset described: CD45RA+ positively selected. The rearrangement uses TRBV27 and TRBJ2-5; D call uncertain. This TCR was recovered from a man younger than 40 in good health. The CDR3 loop reads CASGRETQYF. In DNA, the CDR3 is TGTGCCAGCGGGCGGGAGACCCAGTACTTC.